This is a list of T cell receptor beta chains from one sample in a study of T cells in Graves' hyperthyroidism and ophthalmopathy. TCRdb analysed the multiplex PCR reads with MiXCR anew, one entry per CDR3 protein. The sample consists of some 400,000 distinct CDR3 sequences, approximately 15% of them appearing once. Sample: blood. The source is a woman aged 55-70 years with Graves' hyperthyroidism. The CDR3 runs from the conserved cysteine through the conserved F or W. The order of the fields is V gene, clone size, J gene, D gene, CDR3 protein, CDR3 DNA. The D gene is left open where the match is weak. Clone size is shown for a subset of rows, as once, few, many or a class of expanded clone.

>TRBV2|many|TRBJ2-1|.
CATAPRSYNEQFF
TGTGCCACCGCCCCTAGGTCCTACAATGAGCAGTTCTTC
>TRBV5-1|many|TRBJ2-7|TRBD2
CASSLGIAGGPYEQYF
TGCGCCAGCAGCTTGGGTATAGCGGGAGGGCCCTACGAGCAGTACTTC
>TRBV28|.|TRBJ2-7|TRBD2
CASSQAVSSGGLYEQYF
TGCGCCAGCAGCCAAGCCGTCTCTAGCGGGGGACTCTACGAGCAGTACTTC
>TRBV6-6|many|TRBJ2-7|TRBD1
CASSYSRQGDYEQYF
TGTGCCAGCAGTTACTCGAGACAGGGGGACTACGAGCAGTACTTC
>TRBV12-3/TRBV12-4|many|TRBJ2-5|.
CASKGIRETQYF
TGTGCCAGCAAAGGGATCCGGGAGACCCAGTACTTC
>TRBV20-1|many|TRBJ2-1|TRBD2
CSATAPGLAGGNEQFF
TGCAGTGCTACCGCTCCGGGACTAGCGGGGGGTAATGAGCAGTTCTTC
>TRBV9|.|TRBJ2-1|TRBD1
CASSVAWGTGVDNEQFF
TGTGCCAGCAGCGTAGCCTGGGGGACAGGGGTGGACAATGAGCAGTTCTTC
>TRBV5-6|many|TRBJ2-7|TRBD2
CASSPLAGVSYEQYF
TGTGCCAGCAGTCCCCTAGCGGGAGTTAGCTACGAGCAGTACTTC
>TRBV2|many|TRBJ2-5|.
CASSEGQETQYF
TGTGCCAGCAGTGAAGGGCAAGAGACCCAGTACTTC
>TRBV28|many|TRBJ1-1|.
CASSKITEAFF
TGTGCCAGCAGTAAAATCACTGAAGCTTTCTTT
>TRBV30|many|TRBJ2-3|.
CAWMTGHMSTDTQYF
TGTGCCTGGATGACTGGACACATGAGCACAGATACGCAGTATTTT
>TRBV5-1|few|TRBJ2-6|.
CASSLGASGANVLTF
TGCGCCAGCAGCTTGGGGGCGTCTGGGGCCAACGTCCTGACTTTC